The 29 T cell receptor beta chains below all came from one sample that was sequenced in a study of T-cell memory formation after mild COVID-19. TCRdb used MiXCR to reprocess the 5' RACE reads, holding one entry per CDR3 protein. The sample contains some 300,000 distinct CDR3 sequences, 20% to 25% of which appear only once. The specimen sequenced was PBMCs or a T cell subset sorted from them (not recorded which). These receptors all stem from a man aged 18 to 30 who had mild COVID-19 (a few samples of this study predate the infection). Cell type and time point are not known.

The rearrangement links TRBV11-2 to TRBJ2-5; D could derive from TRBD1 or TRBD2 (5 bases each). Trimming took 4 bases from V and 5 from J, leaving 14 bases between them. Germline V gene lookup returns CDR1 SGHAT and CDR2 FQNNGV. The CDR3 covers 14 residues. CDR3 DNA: TGTGCCAGCAGCTGGACTCGGGGCCGGGAGACCCAGTACTTC. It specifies CASSWTRGRETQYF.

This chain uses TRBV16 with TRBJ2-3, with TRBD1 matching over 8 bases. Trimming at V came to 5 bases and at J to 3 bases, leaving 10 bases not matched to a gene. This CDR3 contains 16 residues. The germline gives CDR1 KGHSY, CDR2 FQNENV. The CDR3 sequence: CASSSPDRAGTDTQYF. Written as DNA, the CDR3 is TGTGCCAGCAGCAGTCCGGACAGGGCGGGTACAGATACGCAGTATTTT.

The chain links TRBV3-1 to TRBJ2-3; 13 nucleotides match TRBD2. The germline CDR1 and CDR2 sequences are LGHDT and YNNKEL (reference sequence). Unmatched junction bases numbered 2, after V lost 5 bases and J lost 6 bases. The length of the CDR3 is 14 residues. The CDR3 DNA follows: TGTGCCAGCAGCAGGACTAGCGGGGGTGATACGCAGTATTTT. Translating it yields CASSRTSGGDTQYF.

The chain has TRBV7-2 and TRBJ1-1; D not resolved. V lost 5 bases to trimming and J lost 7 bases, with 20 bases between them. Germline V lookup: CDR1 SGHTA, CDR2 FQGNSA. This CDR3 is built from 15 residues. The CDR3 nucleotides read TGTGCCAGCAGCCCCGTCGGGTGGGATACCGGTGAAGCTTTCTTT. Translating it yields CASSPVGWDTGEAFF.

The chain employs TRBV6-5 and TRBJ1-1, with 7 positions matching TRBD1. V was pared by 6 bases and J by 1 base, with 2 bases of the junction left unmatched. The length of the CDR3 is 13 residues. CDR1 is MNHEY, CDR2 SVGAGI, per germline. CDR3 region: CASRWTGNTEAFF. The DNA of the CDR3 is TGTGCCAGCAGATGGACAGGGAACACTGAAGCTTTCTTT.

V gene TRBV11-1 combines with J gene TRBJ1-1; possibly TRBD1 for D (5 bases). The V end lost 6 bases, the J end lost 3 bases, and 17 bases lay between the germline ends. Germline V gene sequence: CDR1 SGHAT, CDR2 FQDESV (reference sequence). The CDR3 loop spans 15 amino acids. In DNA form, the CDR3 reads TGTGCCAGCAGGGCCCAACGGGACTTAGACACTGAAGCTTTCTTT. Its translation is CASRAQRDLDTEAFF.

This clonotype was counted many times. For the CDR3, the DNA is TGTGCCAGCAGCTTACTCACTGAAGCTTTCTTT. Translated, it gives CASSLLTEAFF. The chain links TRBV7-2 to TRBJ1-1; no reliable D call. There are 11 residues in the CDR3. V was cut by 2 bases and J by 4 bases, with 2 bases left in between. CDR1 SGHTA and CDR2 FQGNSA come from the germline V gene.

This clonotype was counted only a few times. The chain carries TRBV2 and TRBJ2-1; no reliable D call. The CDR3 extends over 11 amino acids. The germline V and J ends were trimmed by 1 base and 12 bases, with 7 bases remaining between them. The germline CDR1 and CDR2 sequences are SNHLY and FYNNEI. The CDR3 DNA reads TGTGCCAGCAGTGAAGAGGGTGGGCAGTTCTTC. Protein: CASSEEGGQFF.

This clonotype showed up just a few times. CDR3 DNA: TGTGCCAGCAGCGTCCATGGCTGGTTGGCCGGGGAGCTGTTTTTT. Its protein is CASSVHGWLAGELFF. The chain links TRBV9 to TRBJ2-2; D is undetermined. The germline V gene encodes CDR1 SGDLS and CDR2 YYNGEE. The CDR3 loop spans 15 amino acids. The V and J ends lost 2 bases and 6 bases respectively, with 14 bases between them.

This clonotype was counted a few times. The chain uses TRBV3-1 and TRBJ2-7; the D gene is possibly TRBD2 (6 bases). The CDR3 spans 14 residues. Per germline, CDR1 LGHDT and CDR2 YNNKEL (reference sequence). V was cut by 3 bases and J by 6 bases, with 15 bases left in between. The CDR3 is CASSHGAGFREQYF. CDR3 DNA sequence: TGTGCCAGCAGCCACGGGGCGGGGTTCCGCGAGCAGTACTTC.

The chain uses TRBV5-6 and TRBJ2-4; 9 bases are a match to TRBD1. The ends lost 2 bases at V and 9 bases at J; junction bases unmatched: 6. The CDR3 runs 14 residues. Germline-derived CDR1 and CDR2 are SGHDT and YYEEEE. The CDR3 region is CASSFGTGSPIQYF. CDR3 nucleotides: TGTGCCAGCAGCTTTGGGACAGGGTCGCCCATTCAGTACTTC.

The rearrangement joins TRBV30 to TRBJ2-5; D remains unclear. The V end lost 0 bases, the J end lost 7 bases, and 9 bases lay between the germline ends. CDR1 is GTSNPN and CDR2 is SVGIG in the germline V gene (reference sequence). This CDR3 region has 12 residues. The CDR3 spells CAWSVGEVTQYF. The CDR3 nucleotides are TGTGCCTGGAGTGTAGGCGAGGTGACCCAGTACTTC. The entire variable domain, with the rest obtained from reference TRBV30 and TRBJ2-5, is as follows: SQTIHQWPATLVQPVGSPLSLECTVEGTSNPNLYWYRQAAGRGLQLLFYSVGIGQISSEVPQNLSASRPQDRQFILSSKKLLLSDSGFYLCAWSVGEVTQYFGPGTRLLVL.

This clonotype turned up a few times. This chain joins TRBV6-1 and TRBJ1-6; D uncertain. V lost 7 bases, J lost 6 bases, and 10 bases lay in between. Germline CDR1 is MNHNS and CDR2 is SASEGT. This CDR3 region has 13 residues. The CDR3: CASTLKGNSPLHF. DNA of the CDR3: TGTGCCAGCACTCTCAAGGGTAATTCACCCCTCCACTTT.

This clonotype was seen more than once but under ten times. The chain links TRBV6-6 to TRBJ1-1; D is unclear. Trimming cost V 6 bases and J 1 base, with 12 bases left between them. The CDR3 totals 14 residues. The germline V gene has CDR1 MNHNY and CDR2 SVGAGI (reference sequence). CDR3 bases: TGTGCCAGCAGCGACCCCCGGGGGAACACTGAAGCTTTCTTT. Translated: CASSDPRGNTEAFF.

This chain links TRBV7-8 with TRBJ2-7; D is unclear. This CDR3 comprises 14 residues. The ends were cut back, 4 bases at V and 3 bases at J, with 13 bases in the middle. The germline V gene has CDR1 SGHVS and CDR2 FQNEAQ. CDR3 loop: CASSSNRGSYEQYV. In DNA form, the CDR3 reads TGTGCCAGCAGCTCTAACCGCGGCAGCTACGAGCAGTACGTC.

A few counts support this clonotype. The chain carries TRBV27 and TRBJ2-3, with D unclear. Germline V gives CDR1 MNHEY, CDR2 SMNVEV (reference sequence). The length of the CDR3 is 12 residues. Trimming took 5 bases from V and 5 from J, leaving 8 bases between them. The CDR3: CASSHIGDTQYF. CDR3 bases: TGTGCCAGCAGTCACATCGGAGATACGCAGTATTTT.

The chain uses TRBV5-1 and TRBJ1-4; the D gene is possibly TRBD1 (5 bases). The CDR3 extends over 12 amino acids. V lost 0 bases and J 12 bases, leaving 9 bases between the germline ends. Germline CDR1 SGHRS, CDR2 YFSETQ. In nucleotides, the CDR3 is TGCGCCAGCAGCTTGGGAGGGGCGGAACTGTTTTTT. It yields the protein CASSLGGAELFF.

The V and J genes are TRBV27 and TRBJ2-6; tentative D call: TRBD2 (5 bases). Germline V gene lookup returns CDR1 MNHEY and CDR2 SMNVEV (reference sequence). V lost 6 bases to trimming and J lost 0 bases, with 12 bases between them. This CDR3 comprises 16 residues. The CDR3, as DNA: TGTGCCAGCAGCCCGGGATCAGGCTCTGGGGCCAACGTCCTGACTTTC. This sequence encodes CASSPGSGSGANVLTF.

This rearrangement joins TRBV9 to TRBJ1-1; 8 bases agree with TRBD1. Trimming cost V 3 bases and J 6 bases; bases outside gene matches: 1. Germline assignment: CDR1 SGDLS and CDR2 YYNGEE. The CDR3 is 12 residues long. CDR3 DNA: TGTGCCAGCAGCGGGACAGGGCCTGAAGCTTTCTTT. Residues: CASSGTGPEAFF.

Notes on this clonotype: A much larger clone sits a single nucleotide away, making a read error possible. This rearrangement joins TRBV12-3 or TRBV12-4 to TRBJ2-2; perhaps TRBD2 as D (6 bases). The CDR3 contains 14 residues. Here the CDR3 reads CASSLGLNTGQLFF. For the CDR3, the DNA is TGTGCCAGCAGCCTCGGACTAAACACCGGGCAGCTGTTTTTT.

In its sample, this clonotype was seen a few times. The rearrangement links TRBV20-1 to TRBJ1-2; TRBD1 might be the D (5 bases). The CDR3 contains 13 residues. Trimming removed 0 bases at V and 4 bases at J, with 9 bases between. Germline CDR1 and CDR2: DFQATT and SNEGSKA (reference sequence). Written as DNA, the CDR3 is TGCAGTGCTAGAGACAGGGTTGGCTATGGCTACACCTTC. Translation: CSARDRVGYGYTF.

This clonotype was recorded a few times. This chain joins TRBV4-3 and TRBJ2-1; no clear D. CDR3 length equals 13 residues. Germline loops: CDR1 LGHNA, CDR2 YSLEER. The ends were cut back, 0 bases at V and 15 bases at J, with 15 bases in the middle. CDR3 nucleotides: TGCGCCAGCAGCCAAGATTTGGCCCTCCGACGGTTCTTC. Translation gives CASSQDLALRRFF.

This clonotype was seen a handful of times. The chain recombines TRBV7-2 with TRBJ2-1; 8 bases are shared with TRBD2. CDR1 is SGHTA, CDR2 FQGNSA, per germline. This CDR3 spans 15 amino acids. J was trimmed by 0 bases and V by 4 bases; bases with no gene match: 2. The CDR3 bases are TGTGCCAGCAGCTCGGGGGGGAGCTCCTACAATGAGCAGTTCTTC. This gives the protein CASSSGGSSYNEQFF.

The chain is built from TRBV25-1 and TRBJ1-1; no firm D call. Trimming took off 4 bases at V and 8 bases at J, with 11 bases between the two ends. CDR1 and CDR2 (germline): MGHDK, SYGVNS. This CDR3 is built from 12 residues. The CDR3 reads CASSAWTREAFF. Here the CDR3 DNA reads TGTGCCAGCAGTGCCTGGACTCGAGAAGCTTTCTTT.

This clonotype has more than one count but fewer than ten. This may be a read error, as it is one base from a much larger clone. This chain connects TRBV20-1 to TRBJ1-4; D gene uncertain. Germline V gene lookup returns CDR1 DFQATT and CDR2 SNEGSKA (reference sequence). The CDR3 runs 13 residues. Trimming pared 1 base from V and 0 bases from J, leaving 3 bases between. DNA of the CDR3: TGCAGTGCTAGAGGGGCAACTAATGAAAAACTGTTTTTT. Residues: CSARGATNEKLFF.

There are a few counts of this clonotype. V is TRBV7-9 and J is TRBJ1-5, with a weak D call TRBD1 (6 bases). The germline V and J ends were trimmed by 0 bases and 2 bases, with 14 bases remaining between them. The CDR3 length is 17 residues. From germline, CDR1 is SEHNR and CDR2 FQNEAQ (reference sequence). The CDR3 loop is CASSLASGGGGNQPQHF. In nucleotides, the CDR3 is TGTGCCAGCAGCTTAGCTAGTGGGGGCGGGGGCAATCAGCCCCAGCATTTT.

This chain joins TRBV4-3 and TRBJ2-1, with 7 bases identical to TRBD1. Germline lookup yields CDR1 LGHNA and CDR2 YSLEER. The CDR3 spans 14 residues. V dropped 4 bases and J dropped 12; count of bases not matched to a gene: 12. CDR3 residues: CASSPLGQSNRQFF. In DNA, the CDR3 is TGCGCCAGCAGCCCCCTGGGACAGTCGAACCGGCAGTTCTTC.

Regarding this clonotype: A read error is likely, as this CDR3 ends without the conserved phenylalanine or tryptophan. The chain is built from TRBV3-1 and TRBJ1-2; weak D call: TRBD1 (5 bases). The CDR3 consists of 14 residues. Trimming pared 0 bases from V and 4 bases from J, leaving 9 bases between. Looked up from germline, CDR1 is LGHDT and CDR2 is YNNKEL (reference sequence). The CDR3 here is CASSQDEGPYGYTL. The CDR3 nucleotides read TGTGCCAGCAGCCAAGATGAGGGACCCTATGGCTACACCTTA.

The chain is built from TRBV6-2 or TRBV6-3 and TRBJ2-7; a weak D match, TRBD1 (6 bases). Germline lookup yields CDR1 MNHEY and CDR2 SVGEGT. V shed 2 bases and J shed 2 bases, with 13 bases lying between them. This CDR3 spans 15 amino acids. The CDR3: CASSYGPGVPYEQYV. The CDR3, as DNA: TGTGCCAGCAGTTACGGACCAGGGGTTCCCTACGAGCAGTACGTC.